This T cell receptor (beta chain) comes out of a study of T cells in Graves' hyperthyroidism and ophthalmopathy. Per the germline V gene, CDR1 is SGHRS and CDR2 is YFSETQ. The V end lost 4 bases, the J end lost 4 bases, and 11 bases lay between the germline ends. CDR3 length: 13 residues. This clonotype was detected many times. Its antigen is as yet unknown. General study results and limits: The model predicted ophthalmopathy a median approximately seven months before onset.

The source material, RNA transcripts, was used to amplify TCR beta CDR3 regions. First-round RT-PCR of the TCR CDR3 relied on the HTBI primer set. TCRdb independently ran MiXCR on the multiplex PCR reads; one entry per CDR3 protein. The table lists roughly 500,000 distinct CDR3 sequences, 46% of them singletons. Specimen: peripheral blood or thyroid tissue (not recorded which). The clonotype was recovered from an adult woman with Graves' disease, either hyperthyroidism or ophthalmopathy (not recorded which). The genes are TRBV5-1 and TRBJ1-1; D unclear. The CDR3 loop is CASSQESGTEAFF. In DNA, the CDR3 is TGCGCCAGCAGCCAAGAATCGGGCACTGAAGCTTTCTTT.